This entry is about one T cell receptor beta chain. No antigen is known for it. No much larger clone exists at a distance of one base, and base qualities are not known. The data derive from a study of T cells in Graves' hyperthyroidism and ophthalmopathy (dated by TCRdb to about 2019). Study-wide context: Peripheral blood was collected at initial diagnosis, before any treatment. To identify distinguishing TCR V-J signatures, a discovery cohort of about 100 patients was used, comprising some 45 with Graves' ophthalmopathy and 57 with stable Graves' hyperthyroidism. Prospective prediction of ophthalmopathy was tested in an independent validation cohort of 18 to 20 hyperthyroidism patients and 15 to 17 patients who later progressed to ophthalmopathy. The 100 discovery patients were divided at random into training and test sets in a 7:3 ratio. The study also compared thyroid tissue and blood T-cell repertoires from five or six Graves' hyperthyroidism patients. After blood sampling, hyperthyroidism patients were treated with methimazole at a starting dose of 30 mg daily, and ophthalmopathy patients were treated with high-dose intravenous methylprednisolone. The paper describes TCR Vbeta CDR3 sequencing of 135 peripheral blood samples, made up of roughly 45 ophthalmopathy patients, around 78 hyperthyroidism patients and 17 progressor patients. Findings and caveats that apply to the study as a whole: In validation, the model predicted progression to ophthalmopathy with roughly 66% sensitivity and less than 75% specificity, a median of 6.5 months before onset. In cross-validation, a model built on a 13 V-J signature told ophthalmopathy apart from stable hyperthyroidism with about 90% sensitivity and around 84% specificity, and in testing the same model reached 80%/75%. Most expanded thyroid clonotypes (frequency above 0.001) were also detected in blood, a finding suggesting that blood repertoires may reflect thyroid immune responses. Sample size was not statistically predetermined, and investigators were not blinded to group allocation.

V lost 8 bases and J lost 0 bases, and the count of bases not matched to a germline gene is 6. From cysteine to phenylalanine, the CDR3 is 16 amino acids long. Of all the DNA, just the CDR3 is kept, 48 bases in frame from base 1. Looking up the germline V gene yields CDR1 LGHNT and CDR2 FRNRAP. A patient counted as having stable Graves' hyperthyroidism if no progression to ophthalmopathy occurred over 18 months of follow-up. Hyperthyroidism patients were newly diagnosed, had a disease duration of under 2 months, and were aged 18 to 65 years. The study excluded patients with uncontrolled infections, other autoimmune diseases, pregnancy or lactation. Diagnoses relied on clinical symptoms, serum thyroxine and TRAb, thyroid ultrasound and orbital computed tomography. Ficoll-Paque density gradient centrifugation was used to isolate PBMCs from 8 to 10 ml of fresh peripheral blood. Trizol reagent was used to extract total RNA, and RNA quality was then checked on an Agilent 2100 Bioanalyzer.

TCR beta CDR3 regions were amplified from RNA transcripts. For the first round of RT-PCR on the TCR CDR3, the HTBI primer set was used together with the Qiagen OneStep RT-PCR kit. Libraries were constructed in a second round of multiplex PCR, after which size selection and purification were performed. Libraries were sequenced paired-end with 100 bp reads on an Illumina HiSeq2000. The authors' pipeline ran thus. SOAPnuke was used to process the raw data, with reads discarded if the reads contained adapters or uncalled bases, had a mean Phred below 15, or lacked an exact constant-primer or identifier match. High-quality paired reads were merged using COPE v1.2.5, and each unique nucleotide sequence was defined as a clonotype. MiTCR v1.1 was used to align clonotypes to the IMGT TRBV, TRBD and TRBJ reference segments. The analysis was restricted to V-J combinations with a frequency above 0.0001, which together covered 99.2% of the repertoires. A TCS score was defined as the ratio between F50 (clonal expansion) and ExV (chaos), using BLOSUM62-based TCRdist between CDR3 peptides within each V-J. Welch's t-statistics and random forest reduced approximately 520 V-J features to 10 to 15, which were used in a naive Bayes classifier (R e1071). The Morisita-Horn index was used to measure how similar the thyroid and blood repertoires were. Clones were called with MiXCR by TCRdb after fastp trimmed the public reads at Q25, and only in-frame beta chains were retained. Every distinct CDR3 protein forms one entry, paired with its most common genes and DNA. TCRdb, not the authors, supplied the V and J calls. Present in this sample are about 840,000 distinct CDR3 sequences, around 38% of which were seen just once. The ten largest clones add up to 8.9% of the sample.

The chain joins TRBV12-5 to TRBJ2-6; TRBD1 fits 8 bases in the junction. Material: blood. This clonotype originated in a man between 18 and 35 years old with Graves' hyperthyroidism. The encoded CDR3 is CASYGQGDSGANVLTF. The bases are TGTGCTAGTTACGGACAGGGAGACTCTGGGGCCAACGTCCTGACTTTC.